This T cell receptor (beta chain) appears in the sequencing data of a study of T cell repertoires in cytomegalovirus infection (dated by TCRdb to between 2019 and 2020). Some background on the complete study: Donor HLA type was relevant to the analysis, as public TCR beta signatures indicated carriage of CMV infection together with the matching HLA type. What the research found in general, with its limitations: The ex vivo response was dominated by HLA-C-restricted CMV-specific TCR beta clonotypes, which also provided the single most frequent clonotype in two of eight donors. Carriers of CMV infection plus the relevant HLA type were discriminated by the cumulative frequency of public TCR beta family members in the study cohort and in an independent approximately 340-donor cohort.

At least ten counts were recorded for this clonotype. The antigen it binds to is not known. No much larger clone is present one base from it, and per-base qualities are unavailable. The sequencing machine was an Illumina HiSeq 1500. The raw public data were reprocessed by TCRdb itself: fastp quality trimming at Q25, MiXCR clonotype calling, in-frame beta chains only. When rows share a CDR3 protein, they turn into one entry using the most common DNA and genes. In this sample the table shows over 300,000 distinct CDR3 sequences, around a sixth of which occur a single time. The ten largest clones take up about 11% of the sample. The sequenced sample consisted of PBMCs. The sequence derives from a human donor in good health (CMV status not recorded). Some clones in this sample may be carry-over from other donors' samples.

The CDR3 corresponds to CASSLGGLSGEQYF. The bases are TGTGCCAGCAGCTTAGGAGGACTTTCGGGCGAGCAGTACTTC. The chain uses TRBV7-2 and TRBJ2-7; the D gene is perhaps TRBD2, on 5 matching bases. Deletion took 1 base off V and 6 bases off J, with a span of 13 bases between the germline ends. The CDR3 runs 14 amino acids, cysteine and phenylalanine included. The CDR3 DNA has 42 bases and is translated from base 1. Sequences SGHTA (CDR1) and FQGNSA (CDR2) are obtained from the germline V gene.